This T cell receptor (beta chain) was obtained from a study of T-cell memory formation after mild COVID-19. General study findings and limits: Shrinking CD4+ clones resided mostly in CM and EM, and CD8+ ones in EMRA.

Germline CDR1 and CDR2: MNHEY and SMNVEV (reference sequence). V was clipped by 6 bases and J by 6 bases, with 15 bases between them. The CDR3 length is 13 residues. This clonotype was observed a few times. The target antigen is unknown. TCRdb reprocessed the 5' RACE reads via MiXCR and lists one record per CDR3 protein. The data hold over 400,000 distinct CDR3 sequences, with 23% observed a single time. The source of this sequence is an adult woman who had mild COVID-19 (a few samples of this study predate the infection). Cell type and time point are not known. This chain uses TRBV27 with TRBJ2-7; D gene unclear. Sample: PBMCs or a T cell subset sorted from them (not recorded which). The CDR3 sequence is CASRPPPHREQYF. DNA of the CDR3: TGTGCCAGCAGACCTCCGCCCCATCGCGAGCAGTACTTC.